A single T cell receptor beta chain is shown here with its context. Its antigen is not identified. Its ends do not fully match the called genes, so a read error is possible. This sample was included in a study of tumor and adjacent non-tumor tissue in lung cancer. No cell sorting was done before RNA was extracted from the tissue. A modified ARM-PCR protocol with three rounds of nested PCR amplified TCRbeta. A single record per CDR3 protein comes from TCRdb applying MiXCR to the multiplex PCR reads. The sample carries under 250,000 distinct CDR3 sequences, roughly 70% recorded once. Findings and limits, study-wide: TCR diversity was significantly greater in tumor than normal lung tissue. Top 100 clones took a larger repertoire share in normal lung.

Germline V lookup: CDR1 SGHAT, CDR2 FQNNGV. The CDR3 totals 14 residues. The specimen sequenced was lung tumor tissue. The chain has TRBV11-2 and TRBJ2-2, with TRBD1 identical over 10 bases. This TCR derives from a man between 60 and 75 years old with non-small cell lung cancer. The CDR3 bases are TGTGTCAGCATCCGGGACAGGGGTGCCGGGGAGCTGTTTTTT. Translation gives CVSIRDRGAGELFF.